A selection of T cell receptor beta chains follows, all from one sample in a study of T cells in Graves' hyperthyroidism and ophthalmopathy. One entry per CDR3 protein results from TCRdb running MiXCR on the multiplex PCR reads. The sample consists of about 500,000 distinct CDR3 sequences, 15% to 20% of them appearing once. Sequenced input: blood. Receptors originate from a woman between 18 and 29 years old with Graves' hyperthyroidism. The CDR3 runs from the conserved cysteine through the conserved F or W. D genes are given only for firm matches. Size is omitted from some rows. Given values are once, few, many or a class for expanded clones.

cdr3_nt cdr3_aa clone_size d_call j_call v_call
TGTGCCAGTAACGGGGGAAGGGGCACAGATACGCAGTATTTT CASNGGRGTDTQYF . . TRBJ2-3 TRBV19
TGTGCCAGCAGAACGGGGGCAGGGGTCCAAGAGACCCAGTACTTC CASRTGAGVQETQYF many . TRBJ2-5 TRBV11-2
TGTGCCAGCAGGAATCCGGGCACAGATACGCAGTATTTT CASRNPGTDTQYF few . TRBJ2-3 TRBV7-2
TGTGCCACCAGACGGACAGGGGGCGAATTTGACAATGAGCAGTTCTTC CATRRTGGEFDNEQFF few TRBD1 TRBJ2-1 TRBV24-1
TGTGCCAGCAGTTACAGAGCCACCGGGGAGCTGTTTTTT CASSYRATGELFF . . TRBJ2-2 TRBV6-6
TGTGCCAGTAGTATCCGCCTGACTAGCGGGAGGGCGAATGAGCAGTTCTTC CASSIRLTSGRANEQFF few TRBD2 TRBJ2-1 TRBV19
TGTGCCGGCACCCACGGCACTAACACCGGGGAGCTGTTTTTT CAGTHGTNTGELFF few . TRBJ2-2 TRBV2
TGTGCCAGCAGTTCAGGGGGCGGGTGGAGAGGAGAGACCCAGTACTTC CASSSGGGWRGETQYF many TRBD1 TRBJ2-5 TRBV27
TGCAGTGCCTTCGCGGGGGGGTCCTTCGAGCAGTACTTC CSAFAGGSFEQYF few TRBD2 TRBJ2-7 TRBV29-1
TGTGCCAGCAGCGCATTCGGGGACGGTGGGACGCAGTACTTC CASSAFGDGGTQYF few . TRBJ2-7 TRBV9
TGTGCCAGTAGTTCGGGACAGGGGGCGCGGGAGCAGTACTTC CASSSGQGAREQYF few TRBD1 TRBJ2-7 TRBV19
TGCGCCAGCAGCTTGGTGACGGGAGTGCACAATGAGCAGTTCTTC CASSLVTGVHNEQFF . . TRBJ2-1 TRBV5-1
TGCAGTGCTAGAGATATCAGGGCTGGGTCAGGGTTTGATCAGCCCCAGCATTTT CSARDIRAGSGFDQPQHF many . TRBJ1-5 TRBV20-1
TGTGCCAGCAGCTCCGGGGACAGCTCCCCAGATACGCAGTATTTT CASSSGDSSPDTQYF . TRBD1 TRBJ2-3 TRBV11-3
TGTGCCAGCTCACCACCACCCGCTAGCGGGGGGGGCAAGCAGTACTTC CASSPPPASGGGKQYF . TRBD2 TRBJ2-7 TRBV18
TGTGCCAGCTCACCTCTCGGCAGGGCTAACTATGGCTACACCTTC CASSPLGRANYGYTF few . TRBJ1-2 TRBV18
TGTGCCAGCAGCTTCTCTACAGGGTACGGTGGCTACACCTTC CASSFSTGYGGYTF many . TRBJ1-2 TRBV3-1
TGTGCCAGCAGTTACGCCTTGGCGGGATACCAAGAGACCCAGTACTTC CASSYALAGYQETQYF few . TRBJ2-5 TRBV6-5
TGTGCTAGTGGTTTGGAGGACAGGTTTGGGGCCAACGTCCTGACTTTC CASGLEDRFGANVLTF . TRBD1 TRBJ2-6 TRBV12-5
TGTGCCAGCAGTTTAAAAGAGACAGGGATATGGGGCCACACCTTC CASSLKETGIWGHTF few TRBD1 TRBJ1-2 TRBV27
TGTGCCAGCAGTTTCGGCGCGCTCGGGGGCTGGCAAGAGACCCAGTACTTC CASSFGALGGWQETQYF many . TRBJ2-5 TRBV28
TGCGCCAGCAGCCAAGAAGACAGCTTTAATGAAAAACTGTTTTTT CASSQEDSFNEKLFF . . TRBJ1-4 TRBV4-3
TGCGCCAGCAGCCAAGATCTCGTCGGATCAGATCTCAATGAAAAACTGTTTTTT CASSQDLVGSDLNEKLFF . . TRBJ1-4 TRBV4-3